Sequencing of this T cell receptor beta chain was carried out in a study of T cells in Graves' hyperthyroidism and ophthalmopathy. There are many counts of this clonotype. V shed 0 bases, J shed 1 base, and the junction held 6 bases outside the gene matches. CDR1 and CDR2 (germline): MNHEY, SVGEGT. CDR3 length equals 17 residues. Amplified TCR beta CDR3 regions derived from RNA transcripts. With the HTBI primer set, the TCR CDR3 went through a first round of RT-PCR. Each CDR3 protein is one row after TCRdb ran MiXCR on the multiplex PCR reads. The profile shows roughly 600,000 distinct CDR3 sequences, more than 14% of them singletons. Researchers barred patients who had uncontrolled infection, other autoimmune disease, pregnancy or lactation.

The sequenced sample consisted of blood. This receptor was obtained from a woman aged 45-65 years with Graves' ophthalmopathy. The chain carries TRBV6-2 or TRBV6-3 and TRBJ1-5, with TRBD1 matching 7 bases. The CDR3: CASSYSPTGRSNQPQHF. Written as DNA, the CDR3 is TGTGCCAGCAGTTACTCCCCGACAGGGAGAAGCAATCAGCCCCAGCATTTT.